The rows below give T cell receptor beta chains drawn from one sample of a study of post-analysis software for immune sequencing data. TCRdb analysed the PCR reads with MiXCR anew, one entry per CDR3 protein. This sample carries more than 500,000 distinct CDR3 sequences, around a third of them seen once, and the ten largest clones take about 5.6%. The material sequenced was blood. The receptors originated from a girl under 18 with multiple sclerosis. Each CDR3 is given with its conserved first and last residue. A D gene is named only where the DNA matches it firmly. Clone size is given for some rows only: seen once, a few or many times, or a class if the clone is expanded.

j_gene: TRBJ2-1; d_gene: TRBD2; abundance: few; v_gene: TRBV20-1; CDR3aa: CSARDPLGGSSGSNEQFF; CDR3nt: TGCAGTGCTAGAGACCCCCTAGGTGGGTCTAGCGGGTCCAATGAGCAGTTCTTC
j_gene: TRBJ2-4; d_gene: TRBD2; abundance: few; v_gene: TRBV6-5; CDR3aa: CASSYLAGGRDIQYF; CDR3nt: TGTGCCAGCAGTTACCTAGCGGGGGGGCGGGACATTCAGTACTTC
j_gene: TRBJ2-3; d_gene: TRBD2; abundance: few; v_gene: TRBV5-6; CDR3aa: CASSVLAGGPNVIDTQYF; CDR3nt: TGTGCCAGCAGCGTATTAGCGGGGGGGCCCAATGTGATAGATACGCAGTATTTT
j_gene: TRBJ2-3; d_gene: .; abundance: .; v_gene: TRBV7-6; CDR3aa: CASSGPMGAGGGTDTQYF; CDR3nt: TGTGCCAGCAGCGGCCCGATGGGGGCTGGAGGCGGCACAGATACGCAGTATTTT
j_gene: TRBJ2-2; d_gene: TRBD1; abundance: .; v_gene: TRBV29-1; CDR3aa: CSVGAPGQGGSGELFF; CDR3nt: TGCAGCGTTGGGGCCCCGGGACAGGGGGGTTCCGGGGAGCTGTTTTTT
j_gene: TRBJ2-3; d_gene: TRBD2; abundance: .; v_gene: TRBV20-1; CDR3aa: CSASGGAGKSTDTQYF; CDR3nt: TGCAGTGCTAGCGGGGGGGCCGGGAAGAGCACAGATACGCAGTATTTT
j_gene: TRBJ1-1; d_gene: .; abundance: .; v_gene: TRBV7-6; CDR3aa: CASSLVAGETEAFF; CDR3nt: TGTGCCAGCAGCTTAGTGGCGGGTGAGACTGAAGCTTTCTTT
j_gene: TRBJ2-4; d_gene: .; abundance: .; v_gene: TRBV12-3/TRBV12-4; CDR3aa: CASSLGNIQYF; CDR3nt: TGTGCCAGCAGTTTGGGGAACATTCAGTACTTC
j_gene: TRBJ2-1; d_gene: TRBD2; abundance: .; v_gene: TRBV29-1; CDR3aa: CSVEGLAEREQFF; CDR3nt: TGCAGCGTTGAGGGACTAGCGGAGCGTGAGCAGTTCTTC
j_gene: TRBJ2-3; d_gene: .; abundance: .; v_gene: TRBV5-1; CDR3aa: CASNTGLLADTQYF; CDR3nt: TGCGCCAGCAACACGGGACTGTTAGCAGATACGCAGTATTTT
j_gene: TRBJ2-3; d_gene: .; abundance: .; v_gene: TRBV11-2; CDR3aa: CASSLEGGWGAYTDTQYF; CDR3nt: TGTGCCAGCAGCTTAGAAGGTGGTTGGGGGGCCTACACAGATACGCAGTATTTT
j_gene: TRBJ2-5; d_gene: .; abundance: few; v_gene: TRBV10-1; CDR3aa: CASSGPGEETQYF; CDR3nt: TGCGCCAGCAGTGGGCCAGGGGAAGAGACCCAGTACTTC
j_gene: TRBJ2-2; d_gene: TRBD2; abundance: few; v_gene: TRBV11-2; CDR3aa: CASSFLAGSGELFF; CDR3nt: TGTGCCAGCAGCTTCCTAGCGGGGTCCGGGGAGCTGTTTTTT
j_gene: TRBJ2-1; d_gene: .; abundance: few; v_gene: TRBV9; CDR3aa: CASSGASSGEQFF; CDR3nt: TGTGCCAGCAGCGGGGCTAGCTCCGGTGAGCAGTTCTTC
j_gene: TRBJ2-3; d_gene: .; abundance: few; v_gene: TRBV12-3/TRBV12-4; CDR3aa: CASSFQISTDTQYF; CDR3nt: TGTGCCAGCAGTTTTCAGATTAGCACAGATACGCAGTATTTT
j_gene: TRBJ1-5; d_gene: .; abundance: once; v_gene: TRBV7-2; CDR3aa: CASSSEFSQPQHF; CDR3nt: TGTGCCAGCAGCTCCGAGTTCTCGCAGCCCCAGCATTTT
j_gene: TRBJ2-3; d_gene: .; abundance: few; v_gene: TRBV5-5; CDR3aa: CASSHADYTQYF; CDR3nt: TGTGCCAGCAGCCATGCGGACTATACGCAGTATTTT
j_gene: TRBJ2-5; d_gene: TRBD2; abundance: .; v_gene: TRBV4-2; CDR3aa: CASSRGLAGNQETQYF; CDR3nt: TGTGCCAGCAGCCGGGGACTAGCGGGGAACCAAGAGACCCAGTACTTC
j_gene: TRBJ2-5; d_gene: TRBD2; abundance: few; v_gene: TRBV9; CDR3aa: CASSVVGSLAGVSGETQYF; CDR3nt: TGTGCCAGCAGCGTAGTAGGCAGCCTAGCGGGGGTCTCGGGAGAGACCCAGTACTTC
j_gene: TRBJ1-5; d_gene: .; abundance: .; v_gene: TRBV20-1; CDR3aa: CSARPWAGEVYSNQPQHF; CDR3nt: TGCAGTGCTAGACCCTGGGCAGGAGAGGTGTATAGCAATCAGCCCCAGCATTTT
j_gene: TRBJ2-7; d_gene: .; abundance: .; v_gene: TRBV6-6; CDR3aa: CASSYSRQAQYF; CDR3nt: TGTGCCAGCAGTTACTCACGGCAAGCCCAGTACTTC
j_gene: TRBJ2-1; d_gene: .; abundance: few; v_gene: TRBV10-3; CDR3aa: CAISESLSDSSSYNEQFF; CDR3nt: TGTGCCATCAGTGAGTCATTGTCGGACTCCAGCTCCTACAATGAGCAGTTCTTC
j_gene: TRBJ2-7; d_gene: .; abundance: .; v_gene: TRBV20-1; CDR3aa: CSAPLPLGTASFYEQYF; CDR3nt: TGCAGTGCTCCCCTTCCCCTTGGGACTGCGAGCTTCTACGAGCAGTACTTC
j_gene: TRBJ2-7; d_gene: .; abundance: .; v_gene: TRBV20-1; CDR3aa: CSASPTSDSSYEQYF; CDR3nt: TGCAGTGCCAGCCCTACGAGTGATAGCTCCTACGAGCAGTACTTC
j_gene: TRBJ1-5; d_gene: .; abundance: few; v_gene: TRBV4-2; CDR3aa: CASSQTTTGTHQPQHF; CDR3nt: TGTGCCAGCAGCCAGACGACAACGGGGACCCATCAGCCCCAGCATTTT
j_gene: TRBJ1-2; d_gene: TRBD1; abundance: .; v_gene: TRBV12-3/TRBV12-4; CDR3aa: CASSWGVKGADGYTF; CDR3nt: TGTGCCAGCAGTTGGGGAGTTAAGGGGGCGGATGGCTACACCTTC
j_gene: TRBJ2-7; d_gene: .; abundance: few; v_gene: TRBV5-6; CDR3aa: CASSFDGDYEQYF; CDR3nt: TGTGCCAGCAGCTTCGACGGGGACTACGAGCAGTACTTC
j_gene: TRBJ1-1; d_gene: .; abundance: .; v_gene: TRBV6-1; CDR3aa: CASMGAGREAFF; CDR3nt: TGTGCCAGCATGGGGGCAGGCAGGGAAGCTTTCTTT
j_gene: TRBJ1-2; d_gene: TRBD1; abundance: few; v_gene: TRBV3-1; CDR3aa: CASSQDVLGQGVYGYTF; CDR3nt: TGTGCCAGCAGCCAAGACGTTCTCGGACAGGGGGTCTATGGCTACACCTTC
j_gene: TRBJ2-1; d_gene: TRBD1; abundance: once; v_gene: TRBV7-2; CDR3aa: CASSLGGTGINEQFF; CDR3nt: TGTGCCAGCAGCTTAGGTGGGACAGGGATTAATGAGCAGTTCTTC
j_gene: TRBJ2-4; d_gene: .; abundance: .; v_gene: TRBV6-2/TRBV6-3; CDR3aa: CASSSIREAKNIQYF; CDR3nt: TGTGCCAGCAGTTCGATCAGGGAGGCCAAAAACATTCAGTACTTC
j_gene: TRBJ2-3; d_gene: .; abundance: .; v_gene: TRBV24-1; CDR3aa: CATSVPGGQDTQYF; CDR3nt: TGTGCCACCAGTGTTCCCGGGGGCCAAGATACGCAGTATTTT
j_gene: TRBJ2-7; d_gene: .; abundance: .; v_gene: TRBV9; CDR3aa: CASSVEEGSYEQYF; CDR3nt: TGTGCCAGCAGCGTAGAGGAGGGATCCTACGAGCAGTACTTC
j_gene: TRBJ1-5; d_gene: .; abundance: .; v_gene: TRBV7-8; CDR3aa: CASSLGGGKTNQPQHF; CDR3nt: TGTGCCAGCAGCTTAGGGGGCGGGAAGACCAATCAGCCCCAGCATTTT
j_gene: TRBJ2-1; d_gene: .; abundance: .; v_gene: TRBV10-3; CDR3aa: CAISSTGRNEQFF; CDR3nt: TGTGCCATCAGTTCTACGGGGCGCAATGAGCAGTTCTTC
j_gene: TRBJ2-3; d_gene: .; abundance: .; v_gene: TRBV9; CDR3aa: CASSCTGKTDTQYF; CDR3nt: TGTGCCAGCAGCTGCACAGGGAAAACAGATACGCAGTATTTT
j_gene: TRBJ2-5; d_gene: .; abundance: many; v_gene: TRBV12-3/TRBV12-4; CDR3aa: CASSFGRGETQYF; CDR3nt: TGTGCCAGCAGTTTTGGTCGGGGCGAGACCCAGTACTTC
j_gene: TRBJ1-1; d_gene: .; abundance: .; v_gene: TRBV12-3/TRBV12-4; CDR3aa: CASLLGGSNTEAFF; CDR3nt: TGTGCCAGCCTCCTGGGGGGATCTAACACTGAAGCTTTCTTT
j_gene: TRBJ1-1; d_gene: .; abundance: .; v_gene: TRBV20-1; CDR3aa: CSAPTEMNTEAFF; CDR3nt: TGCAGTGCTCCGACAGAAATGAACACTGAAGCTTTCTTT
j_gene: TRBJ1-5; d_gene: .; abundance: .; v_gene: TRBV15; CDR3aa: CATSRDPGISNQPQHF; CDR3nt: TGTGCCACCAGCAGAGATCCGGGGATTAGCAATCAGCCCCAGCATTTT
j_gene: TRBJ2-3; d_gene: TRBD2; abundance: few; v_gene: TRBV12-3/TRBV12-4; CDR3aa: CASSPQGGGGATDTQYF; CDR3nt: TGTGCCAGCAGTCCGCAGGGAGGCGGGGGGGCCACAGATACGCAGTATTTT
j_gene: TRBJ2-3; d_gene: TRBD2; abundance: .; v_gene: TRBV27; CDR3aa: CATRLAGRDTQYF; CDR3nt: TGTGCCACCCGACTAGCGGGGAGAGATACGCAGTATTTT